This entry is about one T cell receptor beta chain. It has no known antigen specificity. No quality values exist for individual bases; no much larger clone is one base distant. Libraries were made using the immunoSEQ multiplex PCR assay. The source is immuneACCESS, and TCRdb retained only in-frame sequences with V and J called. Part of the clones is not carried over; for the studies checked, unresolved V genes explain less than half of this, and the remainder is unexplained. Present in this sample are around 40,000 clones, just over 90% of which were seen just once. The ten largest clones add up to 0.78% of the sample. The data derive from a study of T cell changes during pregnancy in multiple sclerosis (dated by TCRdb to about 2019). Study-level background: The study looked at changes in the T cell repertoire across pregnancy in women with multiple sclerosis.

The clonotype comes from a female donor with multiple sclerosis, enrolled in a pregnancy study. Specimen: CD4+ T cells from peripheral blood mononuclear cells, collected in the third trimester of pregnancy.

The DNA sequence is as follows: TGTGCCAGCACCACGGGGGTCGGGGAGCTGTTTTTT. The resulting protein is CASTTGVGELFF. The chain is encoded by TRBV5-6 joined to TRBJ2-2; the D region possibly corresponds to TRBD2 (6 bases align). The CDR1 and CDR2 encoded by the germline V gene are SGHDT and YYEEEE. Including cysteine and phenylalanine, the CDR3 has 12 amino acids. The only DNA kept is the CDR3, 36 bases in frame from the first base. V and J are truncated by 6 bases and 7 bases respectively, leaving an intervening sequence of 10 bases.